This T cell receptor (beta chain) appears in the sequencing data of a study of identical twins. The donors were all healthy and Caucasian. The CDR3 consists of 17 residues. Trimming cost V 3 bases and J 10 bases; bases outside gene matches: 14. Germline CDR1 reads SGHTA; CDR2 reads FQGNSA. Each CDR3 protein gets one entry after TCRdb re-called the 5' RACE reads with MiXCR. The sample yields fewer than 500,000 distinct CDR3 sequences, about 13% seen once. The sample also formed part of further work on yellow fever vaccine responses in identical twins.

This rearrangement joins TRBV7-2 to TRBJ2-1; TRBD2 aligns across 11 bases. The clonotype originates from a woman aged 18-29 years in good health. The sample comprised CD4+ T cells sorted from blood. This chain's CDR3 is CASSLGISGGANREQFF. CDR3 sequence (DNA): TGTGCCAGCAGCTTGGGTATTAGCGGGGGGGCCAATCGGGAGCAGTTCTTC.